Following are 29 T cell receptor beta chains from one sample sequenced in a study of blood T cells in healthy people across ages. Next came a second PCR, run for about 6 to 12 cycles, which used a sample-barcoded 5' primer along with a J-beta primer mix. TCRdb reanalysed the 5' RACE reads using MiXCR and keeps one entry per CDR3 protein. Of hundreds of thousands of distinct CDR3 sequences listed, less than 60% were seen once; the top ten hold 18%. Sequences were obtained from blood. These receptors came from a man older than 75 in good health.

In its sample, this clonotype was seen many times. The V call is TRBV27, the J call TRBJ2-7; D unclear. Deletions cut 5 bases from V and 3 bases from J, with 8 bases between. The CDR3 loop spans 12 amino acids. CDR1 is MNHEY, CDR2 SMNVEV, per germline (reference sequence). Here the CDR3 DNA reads TGTGCCAGCAGTACAGACAACTACGAGCAGTACTTC. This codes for CASSTDNYEQYF.

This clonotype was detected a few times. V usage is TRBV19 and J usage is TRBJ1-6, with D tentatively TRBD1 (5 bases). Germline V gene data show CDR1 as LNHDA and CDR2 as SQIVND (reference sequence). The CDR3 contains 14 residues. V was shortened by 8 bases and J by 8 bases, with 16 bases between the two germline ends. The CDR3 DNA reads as TGTGCCAGTGCTGCGGGACGGCTGGATTCACCCCTCCACTTT. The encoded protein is CASAAGRLDSPLHF.

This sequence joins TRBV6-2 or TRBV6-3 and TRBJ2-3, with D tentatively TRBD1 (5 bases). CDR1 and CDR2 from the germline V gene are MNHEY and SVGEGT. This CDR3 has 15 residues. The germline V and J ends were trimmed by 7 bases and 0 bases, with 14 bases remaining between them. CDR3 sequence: CASTPNRPSTDTQYF. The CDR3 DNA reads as TGTGCCAGCACCCCAAACAGGCCTAGCACAGATACGCAGTATTTT.

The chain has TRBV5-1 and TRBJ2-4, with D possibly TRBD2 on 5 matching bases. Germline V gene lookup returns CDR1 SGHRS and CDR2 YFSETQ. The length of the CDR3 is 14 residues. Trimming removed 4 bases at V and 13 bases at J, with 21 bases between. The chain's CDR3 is CASSGGLSWYKQYF. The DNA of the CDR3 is TGCGCCAGCAGCGGAGGCCTGTCATGGTACAAGCAGTACTTC.

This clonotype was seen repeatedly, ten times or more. Here the CDR3 DNA reads TGCGCCAGCAGCAAACGGGACAGGGATGGCGATGAGCAGTTCTTC. Translating gives CASSKRDRDGDEQFF. This sequence joins TRBV5-1 and TRBJ2-1; 9 nucleotides match TRBD1. V was pared by 4 bases and J by 8 bases, with 10 bases of the junction left unmatched. Germline CDR1 SGHRS, CDR2 YFSETQ. The length of the CDR3 is 15 residues. The full variable domain, rest sourced from reference TRBV5-1 and TRBJ2-1, is KAGVTQTPRYLIKTRGQQVTLSCSPISGHRSVSWYQQTPGQGLQFLFEYFSETQRNKGNFPGRFSGRQFSNSRSEMNVSTLELGDSALYLCASSKRDRDGDEQFFGPGTRLTVL.

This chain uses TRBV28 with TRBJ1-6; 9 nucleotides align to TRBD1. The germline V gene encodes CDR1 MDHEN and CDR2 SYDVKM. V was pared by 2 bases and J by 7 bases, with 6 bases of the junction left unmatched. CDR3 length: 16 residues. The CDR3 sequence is CASSLPGTGRNSPLHF. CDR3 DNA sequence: TGTGCCAGCAGTTTACCCGGGACAGGGAGGAATTCACCCCTCCACTTT.

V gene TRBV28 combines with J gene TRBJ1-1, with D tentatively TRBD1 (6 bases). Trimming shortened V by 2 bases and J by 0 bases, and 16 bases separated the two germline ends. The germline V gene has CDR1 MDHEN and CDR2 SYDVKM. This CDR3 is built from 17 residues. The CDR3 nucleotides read TGTGCCAGCAGTTTACCCCAGGGGAGTTCAGTGAACACTGAAGCTTTCTTT. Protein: CASSLPQGSSVNTEAFF.

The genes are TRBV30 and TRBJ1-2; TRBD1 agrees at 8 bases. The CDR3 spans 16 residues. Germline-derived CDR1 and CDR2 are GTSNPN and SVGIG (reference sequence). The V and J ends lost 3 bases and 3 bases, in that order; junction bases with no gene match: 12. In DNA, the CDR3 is TGTGCCTGGAGCCCCCCAGGGGGCGCTGGGTACTATGGCTACACCTTC. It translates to CAWSPPGGAGYYGYTF.

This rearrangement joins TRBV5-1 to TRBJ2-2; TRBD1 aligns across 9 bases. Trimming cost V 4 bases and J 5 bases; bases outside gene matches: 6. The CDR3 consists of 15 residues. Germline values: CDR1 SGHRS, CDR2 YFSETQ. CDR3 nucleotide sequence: TGCGCCAGCAGCCGTAGGACAGGGGAAACCGGGGAGCTGTTTTTT. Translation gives CASSRRTGETGELFF.

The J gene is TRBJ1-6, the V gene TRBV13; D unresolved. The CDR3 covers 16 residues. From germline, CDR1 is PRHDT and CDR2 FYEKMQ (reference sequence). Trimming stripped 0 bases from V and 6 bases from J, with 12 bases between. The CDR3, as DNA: TGTGCCAGCAGCTTAGGGGACGCTGGCCGTAATTCACCCCTCCACTTT. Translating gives CASSLGDAGRNSPLHF.

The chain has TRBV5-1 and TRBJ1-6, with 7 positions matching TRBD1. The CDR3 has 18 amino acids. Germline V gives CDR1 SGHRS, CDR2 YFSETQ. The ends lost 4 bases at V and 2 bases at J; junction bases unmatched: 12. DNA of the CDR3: TGCGCCAGCAGCCCCCGGGACAGTCAGAGCCCCTATAATTCACCCCTCCACTTT. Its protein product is CASSPRDSQSPYNSPLHF.

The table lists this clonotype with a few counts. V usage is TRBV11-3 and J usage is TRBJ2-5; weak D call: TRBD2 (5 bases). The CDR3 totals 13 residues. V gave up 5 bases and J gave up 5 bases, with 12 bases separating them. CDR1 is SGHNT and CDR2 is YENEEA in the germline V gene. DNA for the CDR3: TGTGCCAGCAGCCCAATGAGGGTCGAGACCCAGTACTTC. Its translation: CASSPMRVETQYF.

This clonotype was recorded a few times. CDR3 bases: TGCAGTGCTAGAGGAGGCCCGGAGACTAATTCACCCCTCCACTTT. This translates into CSARGGPETNSPLHF. V is TRBV20-1 and J is TRBJ1-6, with no clear D. Germline values: CDR1 DFQATT, CDR2 SNEGSKA (reference sequence). The CDR3 length is 15 residues. Trimming pared 1 base from V and 6 bases from J, leaving 13 bases between.

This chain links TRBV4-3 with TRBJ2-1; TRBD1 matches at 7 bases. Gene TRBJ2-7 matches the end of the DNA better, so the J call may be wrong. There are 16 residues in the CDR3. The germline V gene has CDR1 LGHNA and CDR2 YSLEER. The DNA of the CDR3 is TGCGCCAGCAGCCAAGGATGGGACAGCACCTACAATGAGCAGTACTTC. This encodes CASSQGWDSTYNEQYF.

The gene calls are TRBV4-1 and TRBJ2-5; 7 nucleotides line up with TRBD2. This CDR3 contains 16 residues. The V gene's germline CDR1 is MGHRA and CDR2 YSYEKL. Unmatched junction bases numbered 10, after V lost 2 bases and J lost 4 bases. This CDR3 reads CASSQTTGGVVETQYF. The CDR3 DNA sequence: TGCGCCAGCAGCCAAACGACGGGGGGAGTGGTAGAGACCCAGTACTTC.

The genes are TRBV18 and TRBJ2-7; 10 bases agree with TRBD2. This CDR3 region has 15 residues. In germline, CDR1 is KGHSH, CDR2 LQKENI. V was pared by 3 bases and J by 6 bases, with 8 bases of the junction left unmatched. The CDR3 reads CASSPGWTSGSEQYF. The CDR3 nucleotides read TGTGCCAGCTCACCCGGGTGGACTAGCGGCAGCGAGCAGTACTTC.

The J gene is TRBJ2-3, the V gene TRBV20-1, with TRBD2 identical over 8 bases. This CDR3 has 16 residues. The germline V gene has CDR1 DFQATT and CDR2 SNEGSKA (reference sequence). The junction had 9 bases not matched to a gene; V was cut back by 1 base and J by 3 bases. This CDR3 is CSARVGSGMVTDTQYF. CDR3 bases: TGCAGTGCTAGAGTAGGTAGCGGGATGGTGACAGATACGCAGTATTTT.

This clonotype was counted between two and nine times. As DNA, the CDR3 is TGTGCCAGCAGCTTCCAGGTAGCGGGCCCTATAGGCTCCTACGAGCAGTACTTC. Residues: CASSFQVAGPIGSYEQYF. The rearrangement links TRBV7-2 to TRBJ2-7, with TRBD2 matching over 7 bases. Per germline, CDR1 SGHTA and CDR2 FQGNSA. V lost 3 bases, J lost 0 bases, and 14 bases stayed unmatched. The CDR3 length is 18 residues.

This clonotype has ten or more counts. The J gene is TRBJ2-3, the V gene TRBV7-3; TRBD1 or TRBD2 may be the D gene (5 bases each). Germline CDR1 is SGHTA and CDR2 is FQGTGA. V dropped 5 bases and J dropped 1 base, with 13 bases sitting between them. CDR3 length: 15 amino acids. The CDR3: CASSPFGAGTDTQYF. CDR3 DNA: TGTGCCAGCAGCCCCTTCGGGGCGGGCACAGATACGCAGTATTTT.

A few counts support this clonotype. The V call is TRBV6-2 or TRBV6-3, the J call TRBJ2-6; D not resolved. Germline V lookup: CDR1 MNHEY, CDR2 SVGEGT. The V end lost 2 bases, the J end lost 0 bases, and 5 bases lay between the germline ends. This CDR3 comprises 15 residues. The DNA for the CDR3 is TGTGCCAGCAGTTACGCTGGCTCTGGGGCCAACGTCCTGACTTTC. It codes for CASSYAGSGANVLTF.

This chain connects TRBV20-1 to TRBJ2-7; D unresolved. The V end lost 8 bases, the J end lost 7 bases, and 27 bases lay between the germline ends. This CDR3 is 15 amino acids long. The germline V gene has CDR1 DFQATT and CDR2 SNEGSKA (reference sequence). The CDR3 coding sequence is TGCAGTCCCGCAATAGGACGGCCCCTAAACAATGAGCAGTACTTC. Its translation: CSPAIGRPLNNEQYF.

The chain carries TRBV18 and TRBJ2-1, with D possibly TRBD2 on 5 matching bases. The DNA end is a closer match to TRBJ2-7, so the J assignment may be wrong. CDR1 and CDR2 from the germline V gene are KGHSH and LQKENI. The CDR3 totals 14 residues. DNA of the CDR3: TGTGCCAGCTCACAAGGACTGGGGTTGGACGAGCAGTACTTC. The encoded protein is CASSQGLGLDEQYF.

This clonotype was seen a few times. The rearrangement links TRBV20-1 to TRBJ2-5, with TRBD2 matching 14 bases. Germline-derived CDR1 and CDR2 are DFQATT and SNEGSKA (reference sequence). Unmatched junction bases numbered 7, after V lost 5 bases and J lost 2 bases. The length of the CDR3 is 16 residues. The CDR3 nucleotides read TGCAGTGCTCCGACTAGCGGGAGGGCTCGACAAGAGACCCAGTACTTC. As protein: CSAPTSGRARQETQYF.

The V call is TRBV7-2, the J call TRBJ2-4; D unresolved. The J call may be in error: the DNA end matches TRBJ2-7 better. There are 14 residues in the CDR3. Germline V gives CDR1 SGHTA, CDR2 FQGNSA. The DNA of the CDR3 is TGTGCCAGCAGCTTAGGAGCAAGTCTCAGCGAGCAGTACTTC. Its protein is CASSLGASLSEQYF.

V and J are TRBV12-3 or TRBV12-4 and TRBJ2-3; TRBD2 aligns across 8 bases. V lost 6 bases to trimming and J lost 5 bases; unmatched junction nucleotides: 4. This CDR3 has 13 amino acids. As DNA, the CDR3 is TGTGCCAGCAGGAGAGCGGGAGAAGATACGCAGTATTTT. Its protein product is CASRRAGEDTQYF.

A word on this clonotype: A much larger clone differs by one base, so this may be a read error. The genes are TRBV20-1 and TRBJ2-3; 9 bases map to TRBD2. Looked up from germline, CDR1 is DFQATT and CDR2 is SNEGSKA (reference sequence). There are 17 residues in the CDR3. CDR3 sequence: CSASYLAGKLGTGTQYF. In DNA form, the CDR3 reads TGCAGTGCTAGTTATCTAGCGGGAAAGCTCGGCACAGGTACGCAGTATTTT.

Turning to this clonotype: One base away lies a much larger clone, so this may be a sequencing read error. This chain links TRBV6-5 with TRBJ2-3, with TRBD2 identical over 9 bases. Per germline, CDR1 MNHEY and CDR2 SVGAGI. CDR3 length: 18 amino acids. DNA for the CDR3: TGTGCCAGCAGTTACTCCCGCTTTAGCGGGACTAGCACAGATGCGCAGTATTTT. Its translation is CASSYSRFSGTSTDAQYF.

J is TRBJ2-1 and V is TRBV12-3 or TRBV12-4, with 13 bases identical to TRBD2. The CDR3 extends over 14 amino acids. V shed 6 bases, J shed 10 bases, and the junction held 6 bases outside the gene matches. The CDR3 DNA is TGTGCCAGCAGACGACTAGCGGGAGGAGGCGAGCAGTTCTTC. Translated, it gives CASRRLAGGGEQFF.

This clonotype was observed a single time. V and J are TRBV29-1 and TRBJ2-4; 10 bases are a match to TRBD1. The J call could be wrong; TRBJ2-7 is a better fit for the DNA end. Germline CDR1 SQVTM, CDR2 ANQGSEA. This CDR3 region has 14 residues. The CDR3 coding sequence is TGCAGCGTTGAAGTTGGGACAGGGGTGGACGAGCAGTACTTC. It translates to CSVEVGTGVDEQYF.